This T cell receptor beta chain was sequenced during a study of shared clonotypes between healthy human individuals. At the level of the study: There were three CD4 naive, three CD4 memory, two CD8 naive and one CD8 memory plates per donor.

V shed 4 bases, J shed 1 base, and the junction held 7 bases outside the gene matches. Germline V gene data show CDR1 as SGHNT and CDR2 as YYREEE (reference sequence). The CDR3 has 15 amino acids. Terminally differentiated effector memory CD45RA+ cells were left out of the naive CD8 fraction, which was CD45RO-negative and positively selected for CCR7. Sequencing was performed with immunoSEQ multiplex PCR; in TCRdb, only in-frame clones are kept and a portion is missing. In the table there are around 2,000,000 clones, 85% to 95% of which are singletons. The clonotype originates from a man between 18 and 29 years old in good health. This sequence joins TRBV5-4 and TRBJ1-1, with 7 bases identical to TRBD1. The sample comprised naive CD8+ T cells sorted from blood. CDR3 loop: CASSVPGQKNTEAFF. Written as DNA, the CDR3 is TGTGCCAGCAGCGTACCGGGACAGAAGAACACTGAAGCTTTCTTT.